These 5 T cell receptor beta chains were sequenced from one sample in a study of beta chain features in type 1 diabetes. Whole-study results and caveats: Moderate but significant shortening of TCRB CDR3s was recorded in all four CD4+ subsets from Type 1 diabetes patients.

No antigen has been assigned to these receptors. Reverse transcription of all isolated RNA meant that expressed TCRB transcripts were sequenced. TCRdb keeps only in-frame clones here, not all; method: immunoSEQ multiplex PCR. The sample has some 290,000 clones; around 24% are singletons. Specimen: naive CD4+ T cells from blood. These receptors were obtained from a woman aged 25-40 years with type 1 diabetes.

On this clone itself: This CDR3 is also generated by other DNA sequences in the sample. This sequence joins TRBV28 and TRBJ2-7; 8 positions match TRBD1. Looked up from germline, CDR1 is MDHEN and CDR2 is SYDVKM. The CDR3 is 13 residues long. Losses at the gene ends were 4 bases for V and 3 bases for J; bases not matched to a gene: 2. CDR3 in DNA: TGTGCCAGCAGTTCCGGACAGGGCTACGAGCAGTACTTC. It codes for CASSSGQGYEQYF.

The sample holds a few counts of this clone. The J gene is TRBJ2-1, the V gene TRBV6-5; D may be TRBD1 (5 bases). Germline lookup yields CDR1 MNHEY and CDR2 SVGAGI. The CDR3 has 13 residues. V shed 2 bases and J shed 7 bases, with 9 bases lying between them. Written as DNA, the CDR3 is TGTGCCAGCAGTTACGGCAGGGCGAATGAGCAGTTCTTC. It specifies CASSYGRANEQFF.

The chain combines TRBV9 with TRBJ2-5; 11 positions match TRBD1. This CDR3 is 15 amino acids long. The V gene end was trimmed by 3 bases and the J gene end by 4 bases; junction bases not matched to a gene: 5. In germline, CDR1 is SGDLS, CDR2 YYNGEE. In DNA, the CDR3 is TGTGCCAGCAGCGCAAGGGGGACAGGGGGAGAGACCCAGTACTTC. Translated, it gives CASSARGTGGETQYF. The entire variable domain, with the rest obtained from reference TRBV9 and TRBJ2-5, is as follows: DSGVTQTPKHLITATGQRVTLRCSPRSGDLSVYWYQQSLDQGLQFLIQYYNGEERAKGNILERFSAQQFPDLHSELNLSSLELGDSALYFCASSARGTGGETQYFGPGTRLLVL.

Only a few counts were recorded for this clone. The chain is built from TRBV5-1 and TRBJ2-5; weak D call: TRBD1 (6 bases). The CDR3 runs 13 residues. Germline V CDR1 and CDR2: SGHRS, YFSETQ. V lost 1 base to trimming and J lost 3 bases, with 7 bases between them. The CDR3 loop reads CASSLYREETQYF. CDR3 DNA: TGCGCCAGCAGCTTGTACAGGGAAGAGACCCAGTACTTC.

This chain connects TRBV5-1 to TRBJ2-1; TRBD1 agrees at 7 bases. There are 15 residues in the CDR3. CDR1 and CDR2 (germline): SGHRS, YFSETQ. J gave up 7 bases and V 1 base, and 8 bases lay outside the gene matches. DNA of the CDR3: TGCGCCAGCAGCTTGCAGCCGGGACAGATAAATGAGCAGTTCTTC. It encodes CASSLQPGQINEQFF. The whole variable domain, filled in from reference TRBV5-1 and TRBJ2-1, reads KAGVTQTPRYLIKTRGQQVTLSCSPISGHRSVSWYQQTPGQGLQFLFEYFSETQRNKGNFPGRFSGRQFSNSRSEMNVSTLELGDSALYLCASSLQPGQINEQFFGPGTRLTVL.